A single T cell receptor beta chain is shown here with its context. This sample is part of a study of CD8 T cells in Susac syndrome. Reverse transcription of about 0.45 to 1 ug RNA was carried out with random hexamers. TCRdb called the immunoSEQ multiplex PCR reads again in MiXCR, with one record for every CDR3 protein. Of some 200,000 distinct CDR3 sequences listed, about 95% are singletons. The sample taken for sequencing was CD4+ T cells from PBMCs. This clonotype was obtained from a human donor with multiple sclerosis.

CDR3 sequence (DNA): TGTGCCAGCGGGGGCGCCGGAGGGAGAAAAGAGACCCAGTACTTC. This translates into CASGGAGGRKETQYF. The J gene is TRBJ2-5, the V gene TRBV12-3 or TRBV12-4, with D perhaps matching TRBD1 or TRBD2 (6 bases each). The CDR3 runs 15 residues. Trimming stripped 8 bases from V and 3 bases from J, with 19 bases between.